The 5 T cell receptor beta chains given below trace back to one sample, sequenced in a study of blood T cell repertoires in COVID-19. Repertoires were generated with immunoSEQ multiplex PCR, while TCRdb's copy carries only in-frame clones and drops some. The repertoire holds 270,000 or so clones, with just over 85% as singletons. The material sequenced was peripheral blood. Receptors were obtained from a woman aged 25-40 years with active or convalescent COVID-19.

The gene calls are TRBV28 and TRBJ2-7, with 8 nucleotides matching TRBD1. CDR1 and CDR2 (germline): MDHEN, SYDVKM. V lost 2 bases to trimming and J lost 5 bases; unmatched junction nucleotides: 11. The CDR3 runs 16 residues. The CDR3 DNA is TGTGCCAGCAGTTTACCGCGCGACAGGGGCTTCCACGAGCAGTACTTC. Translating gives CASSLPRDRGFHEQYF.

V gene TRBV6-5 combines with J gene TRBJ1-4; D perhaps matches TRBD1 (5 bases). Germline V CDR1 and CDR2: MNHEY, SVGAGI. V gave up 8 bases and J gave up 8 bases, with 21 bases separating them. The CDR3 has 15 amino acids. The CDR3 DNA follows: TGTGCCAGCGTTTCCTTGCAGGGTAGTCGCGAAAAACTGTTTTTT. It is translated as CASVSLQGSREKLFF.

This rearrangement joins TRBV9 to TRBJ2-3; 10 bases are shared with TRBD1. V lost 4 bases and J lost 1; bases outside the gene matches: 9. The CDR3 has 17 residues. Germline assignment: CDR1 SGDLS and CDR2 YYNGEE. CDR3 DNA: TGTGCCAGCAGCCCGGGACAGGGGAGAGGGGGCACAGATACGCAGTATTTT. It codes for CASSPGQGRGGTDTQYF. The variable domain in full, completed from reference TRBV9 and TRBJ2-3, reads DSGVTQTPKHLITATGQRVTLRCSPRSGDLSVYWYQQSLDQGLQFLIQYYNGEERAKGNILERFSAQQFPDLHSELNLSSLELGDSALYFCASSPGQGRGGTDTQYFGPGTRLTVL.

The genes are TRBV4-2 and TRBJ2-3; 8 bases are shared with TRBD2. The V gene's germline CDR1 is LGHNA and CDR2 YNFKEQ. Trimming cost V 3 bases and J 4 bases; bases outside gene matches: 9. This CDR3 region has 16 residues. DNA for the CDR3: TGTGCCAGCAGCCACCTCGGGAGGGAAGGATCAGATACGCAGTATTTT. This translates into CASSHLGREGSDTQYF.

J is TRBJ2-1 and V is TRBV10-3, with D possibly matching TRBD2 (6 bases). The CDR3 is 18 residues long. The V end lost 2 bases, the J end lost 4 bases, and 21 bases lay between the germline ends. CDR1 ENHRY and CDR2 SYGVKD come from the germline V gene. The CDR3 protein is CAISEPRGGTARYNEQFF. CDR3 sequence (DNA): TGTGCCATCAGTGAGCCCCGGGGCGGGACTGCGCGGTACAATGAGCAGTTCTTC.